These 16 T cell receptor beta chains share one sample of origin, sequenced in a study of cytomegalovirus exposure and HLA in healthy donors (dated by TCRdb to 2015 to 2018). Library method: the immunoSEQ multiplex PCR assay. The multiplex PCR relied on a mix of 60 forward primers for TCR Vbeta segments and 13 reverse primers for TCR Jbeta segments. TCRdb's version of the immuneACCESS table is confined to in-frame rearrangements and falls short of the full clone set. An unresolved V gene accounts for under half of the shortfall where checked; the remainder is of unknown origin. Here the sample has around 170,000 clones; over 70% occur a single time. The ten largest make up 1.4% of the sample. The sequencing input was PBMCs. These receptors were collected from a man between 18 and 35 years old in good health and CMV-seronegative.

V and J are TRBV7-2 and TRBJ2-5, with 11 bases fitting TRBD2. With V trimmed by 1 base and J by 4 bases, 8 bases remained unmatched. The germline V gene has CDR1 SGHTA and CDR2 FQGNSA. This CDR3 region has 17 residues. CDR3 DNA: TGTGCCAGCAGCTTAGGGGATGGCCTAGCGGGGGGAGAGACCCAGTACTTC. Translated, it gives CASSLGDGLAGGETQYF.

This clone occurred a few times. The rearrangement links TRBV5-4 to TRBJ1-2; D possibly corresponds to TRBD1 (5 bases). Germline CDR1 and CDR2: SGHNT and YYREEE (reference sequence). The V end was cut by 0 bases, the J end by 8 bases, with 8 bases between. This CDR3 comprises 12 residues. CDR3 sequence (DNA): TGTGCCAGCAGCTTGGCGGGGGGAGGCTACACCTTC. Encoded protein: CASSLAGGGYTF.

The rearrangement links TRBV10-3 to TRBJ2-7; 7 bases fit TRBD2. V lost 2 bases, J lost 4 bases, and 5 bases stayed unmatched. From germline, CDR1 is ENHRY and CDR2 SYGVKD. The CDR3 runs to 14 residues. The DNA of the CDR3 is TGTGCCATCAGTGAGGGCGGGGGAATTTACGAGCAGTACTTC. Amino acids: CAISEGGGIYEQYF.

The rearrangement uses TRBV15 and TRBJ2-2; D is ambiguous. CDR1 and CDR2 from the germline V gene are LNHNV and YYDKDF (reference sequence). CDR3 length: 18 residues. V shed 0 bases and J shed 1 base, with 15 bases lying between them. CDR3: CATSREVPSGLNTGELFF. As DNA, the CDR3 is TGTGCCACCAGCAGAGAGGTCCCGAGTGGGCTGAACACCGGGGAGCTGTTTTTT.

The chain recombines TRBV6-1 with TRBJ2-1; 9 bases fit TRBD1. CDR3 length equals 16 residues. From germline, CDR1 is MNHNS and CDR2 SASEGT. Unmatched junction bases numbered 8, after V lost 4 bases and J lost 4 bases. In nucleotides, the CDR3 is TGTGCCAGCAGTGGTCCGGACAGGGGATTATACAATGAGCAGTTCTTC. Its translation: CASSGPDRGLYNEQFF.

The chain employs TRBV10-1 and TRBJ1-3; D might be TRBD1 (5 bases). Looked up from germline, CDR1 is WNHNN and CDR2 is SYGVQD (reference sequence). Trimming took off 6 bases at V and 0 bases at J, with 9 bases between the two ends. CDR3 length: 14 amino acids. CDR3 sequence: CASRLDISGNTIYF. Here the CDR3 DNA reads TGCGCCAGCAGGTTGGACATCTCTGGAAACACCATATATTTT.

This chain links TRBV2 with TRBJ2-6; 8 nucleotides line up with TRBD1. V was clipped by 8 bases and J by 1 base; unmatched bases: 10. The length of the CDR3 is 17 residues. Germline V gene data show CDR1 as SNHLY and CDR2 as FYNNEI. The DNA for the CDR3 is TGTGCCAGCTCGATAACAGGGGGTTCTTCTGGGGCCAACGTCCTGACTTTC. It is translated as CASSITGGSSGANVLTF.

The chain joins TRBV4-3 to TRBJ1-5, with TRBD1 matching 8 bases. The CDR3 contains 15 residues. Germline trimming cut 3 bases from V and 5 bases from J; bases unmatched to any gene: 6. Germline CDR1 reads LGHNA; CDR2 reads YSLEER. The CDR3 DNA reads TGCGCCAGCAGCCAGAGGACAGGGCGATATCAGCCCCAGCATTTT. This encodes CASSQRTGRYQPQHF.

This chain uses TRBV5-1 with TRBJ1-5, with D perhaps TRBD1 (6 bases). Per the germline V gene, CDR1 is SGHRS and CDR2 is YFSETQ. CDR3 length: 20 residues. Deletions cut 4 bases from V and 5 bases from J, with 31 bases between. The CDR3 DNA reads TGCGCCAGCAGCCCGCGCCCCCGGGACACTAAAGGCTATGGCGATCAGCCCCAGCATTTT. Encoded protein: CASSPRPRDTKGYGDQPQHF.

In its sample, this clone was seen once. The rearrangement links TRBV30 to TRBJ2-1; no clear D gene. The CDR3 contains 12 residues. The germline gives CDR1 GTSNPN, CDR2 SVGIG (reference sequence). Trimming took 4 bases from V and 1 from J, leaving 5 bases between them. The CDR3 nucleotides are TGTGCCTGGACTCGTTCCTACAATGAGCAGTTCTTC. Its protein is CAWTRSYNEQFF.

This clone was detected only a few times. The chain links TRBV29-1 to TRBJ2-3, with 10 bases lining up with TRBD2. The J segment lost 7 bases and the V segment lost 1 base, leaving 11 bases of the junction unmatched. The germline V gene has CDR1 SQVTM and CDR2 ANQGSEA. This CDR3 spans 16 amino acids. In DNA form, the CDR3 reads TGCAGCGTTGAAGGACCTACTAGCGGGGAGGGGAATACGCAGTATTTT. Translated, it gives CSVEGPTSGEGNTQYF.

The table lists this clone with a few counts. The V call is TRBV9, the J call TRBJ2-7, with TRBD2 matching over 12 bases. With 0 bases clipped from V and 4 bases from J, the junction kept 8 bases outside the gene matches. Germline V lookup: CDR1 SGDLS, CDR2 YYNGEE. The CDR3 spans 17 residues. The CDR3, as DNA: TGTGCCAGCAGCGTAGGGAGTCGGCTAGCGGGAGGGTACGAGCAGTACTTC. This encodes CASSVGSRLAGGYEQYF.

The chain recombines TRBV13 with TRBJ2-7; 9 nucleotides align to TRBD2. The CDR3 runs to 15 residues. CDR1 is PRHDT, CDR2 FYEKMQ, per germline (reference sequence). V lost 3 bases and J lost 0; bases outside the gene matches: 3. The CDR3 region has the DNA TGTGCCAGCAGCTTTTATAGCGGGAGCTCCTACGAGCAGTACTTC. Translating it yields CASSFYSGSSYEQYF.

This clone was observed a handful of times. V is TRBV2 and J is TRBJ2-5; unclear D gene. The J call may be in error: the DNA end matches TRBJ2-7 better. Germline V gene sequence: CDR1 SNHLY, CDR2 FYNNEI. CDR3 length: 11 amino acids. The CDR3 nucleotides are TGTGCCAGCAGTGTGGTATACGAGCAGTACTTC. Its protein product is CASSVVYEQYF.

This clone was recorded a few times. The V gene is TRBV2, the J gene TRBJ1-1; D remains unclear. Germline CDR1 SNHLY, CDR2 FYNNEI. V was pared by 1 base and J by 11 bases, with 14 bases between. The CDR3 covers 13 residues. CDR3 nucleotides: TGTGCCAGCAGTGAAGTAGAAATGATGTGGGCTTTCTTT. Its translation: CASSEVEMMWAFF.

The CDR3 loop reads CASSQLAGVGYEQYF. DNA for the CDR3: TGCGCCAGCAGCCAACTAGCGGGCGTAGGCTACGAGCAGTACTTC. The chain combines TRBV5-1 with TRBJ2-7, with 9 positions matching TRBD2. The V segment lost 4 bases and the J segment 3 bases; nucleotides outside the gene matches: 8. Germline CDR1 SGHRS, CDR2 YFSETQ. This CDR3 contains 15 residues.